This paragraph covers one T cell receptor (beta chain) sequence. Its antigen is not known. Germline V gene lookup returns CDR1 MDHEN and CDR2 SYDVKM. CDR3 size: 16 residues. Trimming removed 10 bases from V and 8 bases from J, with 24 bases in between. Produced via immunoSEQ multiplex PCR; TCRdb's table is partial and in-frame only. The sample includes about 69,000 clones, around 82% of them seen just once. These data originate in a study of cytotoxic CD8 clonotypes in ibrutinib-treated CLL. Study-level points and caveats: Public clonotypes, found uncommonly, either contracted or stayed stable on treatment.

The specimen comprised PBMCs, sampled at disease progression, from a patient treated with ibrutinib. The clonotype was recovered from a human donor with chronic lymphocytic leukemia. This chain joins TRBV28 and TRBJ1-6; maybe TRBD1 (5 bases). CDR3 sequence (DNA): TGTGCCACCCCCATAGTGGCCGGGACTGTCGATTCACCCCTCCACTTT. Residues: CATPIVAGTVDSPLHF.